The sequence of this T cell receptor (beta chain) was determined in a study of shared clonotypes between healthy human individuals. It was about 190 ng DNA, approximately 28,000 T cell genomes, that sorted-subset replicate PCRs used. As processed by the authors: Junction-only immunoSEQ sequences carried no quality scores, so filtering differed. Measured with immunoSEQ multiplex PCR; TCRdb has only the in-frame clones, and not every one. V and J calls and clone size are copied from that table; D and trimming were computed from the DNA. The sample gives 1.4 million or so clones, 97% to 99% of which show up once; around 0.33% is in the top ten. In the case of this clone: Its antigen is currently unknown.

Overall study findings and caveats: The study sampled only blood, and tissue repertoires likely differ. Generation probabilities of non-shared clonotypes were lower (relative to those shared by all four donors).

CDR1 and CDR2 from the germline V gene are SGHAT and FQNNGV. The CDR3 sequence is 14 residues long. J lost 2 bases, V lost 5 bases, and 5 bases had no gene match. The sample was naive CD4+ T cells sorted from blood. Subset in this sample: CD45RA+ positively selected. V and J are TRBV11-2 and TRBJ2-7, with 8 positions matching TRBD1. This receptor was taken from a man aged 25 to 45 in good health. The CDR3, as DNA: TGTGCCAGCAGCCCGGGACAGGCCCCCTACGAGCAGTACTTC. Protein: CASSPGQAPYEQYF.